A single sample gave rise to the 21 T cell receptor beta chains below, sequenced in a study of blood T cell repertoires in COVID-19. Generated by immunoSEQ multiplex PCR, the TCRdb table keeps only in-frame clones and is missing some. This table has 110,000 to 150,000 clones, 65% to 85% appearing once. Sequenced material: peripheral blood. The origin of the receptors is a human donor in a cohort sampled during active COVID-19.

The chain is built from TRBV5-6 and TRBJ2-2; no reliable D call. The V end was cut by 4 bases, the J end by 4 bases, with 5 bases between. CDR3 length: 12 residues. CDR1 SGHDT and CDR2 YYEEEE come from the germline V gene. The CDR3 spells CASSLPTGELFF. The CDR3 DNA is TGTGCCAGCAGCCTTCCCACCGGGGAGCTGTTTTTT.

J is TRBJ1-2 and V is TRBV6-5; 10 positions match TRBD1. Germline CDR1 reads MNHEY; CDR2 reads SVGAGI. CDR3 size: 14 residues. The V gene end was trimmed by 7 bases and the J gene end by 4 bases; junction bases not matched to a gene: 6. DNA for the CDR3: TGTGCCAGCACGGGGACAGGGGAGCCCTATGGCTACACCTTC. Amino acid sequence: CASTGTGEPYGYTF.

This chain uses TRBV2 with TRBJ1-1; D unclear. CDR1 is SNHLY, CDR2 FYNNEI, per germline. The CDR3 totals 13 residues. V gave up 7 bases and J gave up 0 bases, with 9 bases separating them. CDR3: CASKTGLNTEAFF. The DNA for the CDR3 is TGTGCCAGCAAGACGGGATTGAACACTGAAGCTTTCTTT.

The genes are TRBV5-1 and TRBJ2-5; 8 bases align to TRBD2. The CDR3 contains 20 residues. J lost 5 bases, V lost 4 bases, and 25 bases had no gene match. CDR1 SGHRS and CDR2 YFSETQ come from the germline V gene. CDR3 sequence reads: CASSRERSRSGGHPRETQYF. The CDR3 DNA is TGCGCCAGCAGCCGGGAGAGGTCGAGGAGCGGGGGTCACCCACGGGAGACCCAGTACTTC.

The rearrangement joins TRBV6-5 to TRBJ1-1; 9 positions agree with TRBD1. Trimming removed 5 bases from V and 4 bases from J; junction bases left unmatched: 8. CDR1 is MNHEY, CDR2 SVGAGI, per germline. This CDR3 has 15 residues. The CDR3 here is CASSRGGTGTTEAFF. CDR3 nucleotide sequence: TGTGCCAGCAGTCGCGGGGGGACAGGGACCACTGAAGCTTTCTTT.

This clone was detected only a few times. CDR3 coding DNA: TGTGCCAGCAGCTTATTCCCCCAAGGGGTTTCACCCCTCCACTTT. Translating it yields CASSLFPQGVSPLHF. The chain uses TRBV7-9 and TRBJ1-6, with TRBD1 as a possible D gene (5 bases). The germline V gene has CDR1 SEHNR and CDR2 FQNEAQ (reference sequence). There are 15 residues in the CDR3. V lost 2 bases and J lost 9, with 14 bases in between. The full variable domain, rest sourced from reference TRBV7-9 and TRBJ1-6, is DTGVSQNPRHKITKRGQNVTFRCDPISEHNRLYWYRQTLGQGPEFLTYFQNEAQLEKSRLLSDRFSAERPKGSFSTLEIQRTEQGDSAMYLCASSLFPQGVSPLHFGNGTRLTVT.

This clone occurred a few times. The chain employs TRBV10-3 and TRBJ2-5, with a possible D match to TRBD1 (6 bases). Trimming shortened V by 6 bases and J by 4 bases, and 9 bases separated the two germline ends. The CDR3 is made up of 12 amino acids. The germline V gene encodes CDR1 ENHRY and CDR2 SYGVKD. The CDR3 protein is CAISPRGETQYF. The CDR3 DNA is TGTGCCATCAGCCCCAGGGGAGAGACCCAGTACTTC.

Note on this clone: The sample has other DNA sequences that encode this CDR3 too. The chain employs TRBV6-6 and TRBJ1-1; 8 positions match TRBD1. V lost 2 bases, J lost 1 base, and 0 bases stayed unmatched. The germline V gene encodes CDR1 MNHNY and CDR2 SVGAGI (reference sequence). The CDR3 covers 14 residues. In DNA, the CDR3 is TGTGCCAGCAGTTACGGACAGGGGAACACTGAAGCTTTCTTT. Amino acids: CASSYGQGNTEAFF.

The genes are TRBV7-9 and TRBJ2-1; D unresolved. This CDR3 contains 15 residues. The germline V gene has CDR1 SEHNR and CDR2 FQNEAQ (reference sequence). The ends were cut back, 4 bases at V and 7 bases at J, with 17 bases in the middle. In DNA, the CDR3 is TGTGCCAGCAGCTCCCGTTCAGTTATAAAGAATGAGCAGTTCTTC. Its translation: CASSSRSVIKNEQFF.

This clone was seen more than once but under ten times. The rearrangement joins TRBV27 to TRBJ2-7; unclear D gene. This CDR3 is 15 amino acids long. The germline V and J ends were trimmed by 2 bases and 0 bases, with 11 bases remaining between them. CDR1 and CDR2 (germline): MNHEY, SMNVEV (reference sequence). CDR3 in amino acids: CASSLGRRSSYEQYF. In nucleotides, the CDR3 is TGTGCCAGCAGTTTAGGTCGACGGAGCTCCTACGAGCAGTACTTC.

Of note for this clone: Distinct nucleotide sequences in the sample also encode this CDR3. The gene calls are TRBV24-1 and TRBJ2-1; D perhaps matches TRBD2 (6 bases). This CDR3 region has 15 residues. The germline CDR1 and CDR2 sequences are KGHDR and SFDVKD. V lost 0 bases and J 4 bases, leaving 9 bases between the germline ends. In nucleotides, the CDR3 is TGTGCCACCAGTGATTTGTCAGGGACTTACAATGAGCAGTTCTTC. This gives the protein CATSDLSGTYNEQFF.

The DNA of the CDR3 is TGCAGCGTTGATAAGGGGGCAGAAGATACGCAGTATTTT. Translating gives CSVDKGAEDTQYF. This rearrangement joins TRBV29-1 to TRBJ2-3, with 7 bases identical to TRBD1. Germline assignment: CDR1 SQVTM and CDR2 ANQGSEA. The CDR3 length is 13 residues. With 3 bases clipped from V and 5 bases from J, the junction kept 5 bases outside the gene matches.

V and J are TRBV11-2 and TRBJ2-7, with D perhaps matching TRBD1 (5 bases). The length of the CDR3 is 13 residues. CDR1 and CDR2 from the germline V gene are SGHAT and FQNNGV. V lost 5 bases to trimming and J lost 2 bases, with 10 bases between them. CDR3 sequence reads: CASSPPGPYEQYF. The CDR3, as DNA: TGTGCCAGCAGCCCCCCAGGGCCCTACGAGCAGTACTTC. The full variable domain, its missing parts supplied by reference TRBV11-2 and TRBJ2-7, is EAGVAQSPRYKIIEKRQSVAFWCNPISGHATLYWYQQILGQGPKLLIQFQNNGVVDDSQLPKDRFSAERLKGVDSTLKIQPAKLEDSAVYLCASSPPGPYEQYFGPGTRLTVT.

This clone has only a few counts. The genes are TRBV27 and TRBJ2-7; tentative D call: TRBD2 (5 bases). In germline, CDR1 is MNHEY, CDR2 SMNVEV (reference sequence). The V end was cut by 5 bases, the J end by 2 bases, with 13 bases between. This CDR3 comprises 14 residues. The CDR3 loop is CASSPTAAPYEQYF. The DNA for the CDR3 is TGTGCCAGCAGTCCCACAGCGGCCCCCTACGAGCAGTACTTC.

CDR3 coding DNA: TGTGCCAGCAGCCCCAGGACAGGGAACACCGGGGAGCTGTTTTTT. Translated, it gives CASSPRTGNTGELFF. This rearrangement joins TRBV9 to TRBJ2-2; 7 nucleotides match TRBD1. Germline V gene sequence: CDR1 SGDLS, CDR2 YYNGEE. The V and J ends lost 4 bases and 1 base, in that order; junction bases with no gene match: 4. This CDR3 is built from 15 residues.

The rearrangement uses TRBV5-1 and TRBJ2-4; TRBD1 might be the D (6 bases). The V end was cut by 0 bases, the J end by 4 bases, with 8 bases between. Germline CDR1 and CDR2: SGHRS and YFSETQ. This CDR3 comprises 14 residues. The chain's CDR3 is CASSLGTVKNIQYF. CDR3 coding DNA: TGCGCCAGCAGCTTGGGGACAGTGAAAAACATTCAGTACTTC.

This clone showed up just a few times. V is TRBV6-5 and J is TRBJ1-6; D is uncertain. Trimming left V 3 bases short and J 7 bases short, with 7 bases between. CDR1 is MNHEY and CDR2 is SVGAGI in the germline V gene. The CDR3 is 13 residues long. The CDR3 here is CASSYDINSPLHF. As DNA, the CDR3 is TGTGCCAGCAGTTATGACATCAATTCACCCCTCCACTTT.

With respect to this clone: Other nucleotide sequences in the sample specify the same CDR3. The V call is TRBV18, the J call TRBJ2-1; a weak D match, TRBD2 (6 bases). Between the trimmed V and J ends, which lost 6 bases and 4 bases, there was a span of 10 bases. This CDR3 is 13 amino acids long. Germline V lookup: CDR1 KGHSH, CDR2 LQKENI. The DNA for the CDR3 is TGTGCCAGCTCTCCAGGACTATACAATGAGCAGTTCTTC. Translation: CASSPGLYNEQFF.

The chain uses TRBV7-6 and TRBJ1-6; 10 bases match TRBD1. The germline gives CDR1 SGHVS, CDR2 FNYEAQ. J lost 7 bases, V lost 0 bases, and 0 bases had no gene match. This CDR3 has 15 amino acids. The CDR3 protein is CASSLAGQGNSPLHF. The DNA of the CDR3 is TGTGCCAGCAGCTTAGCGGGACAGGGGAATTCACCCCTCCACTTT.

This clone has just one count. CDR3 nucleotide sequence: TGTGCCAGCAGCCTGAGGGCCTACGAGCAGTACTTC. This gives the protein CASSLRAYEQYF. The chain joins TRBV11-2 to TRBJ2-7; D is perhaps TRBD2 (5 bases). V was cut by 5 bases and J by 2 bases, with 7 bases left in between. Germline values: CDR1 SGHAT, CDR2 FQNNGV. The CDR3 totals 12 residues. The whole variable domain, remainder taken from reference TRBV11-2 and TRBJ2-7, is EAGVAQSPRYKIIEKRQSVAFWCNPISGHATLYWYQQILGQGPKLLIQFQNNGVVDDSQLPKDRFSAERLKGVDSTLKIQPAKLEDSAVYLCASSLRAYEQYFGPGTRLTVT.

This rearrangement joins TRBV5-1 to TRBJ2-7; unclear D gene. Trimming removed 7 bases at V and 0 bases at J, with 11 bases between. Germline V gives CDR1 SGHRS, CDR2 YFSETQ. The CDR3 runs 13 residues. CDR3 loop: CASSSDNSYEQYF. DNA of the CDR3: TGCGCCAGCTCCTCCGACAACTCCTACGAGCAGTACTTC.